This T cell receptor beta chain came from a study of blood T cell repertoires in COVID-19. The repertoire was sequenced with immunoSEQ multiplex PCR; TCRdb's copy has only in-frame clones and lacks some. The sample contains approximately 300,000 clones, around 90% of which appear only once. The CDR3 extends over 16 amino acids. The germline gives CDR1 SGHKS, CDR2 YYEKEE (reference sequence). V trimming: 0 bases; J trimming: 7 bases; junction bases outside the gene matches: 8. The table lists this clone with a few counts. Sequenced input: peripheral blood. The TCR was taken from a woman in her twenties or thirties with COVID-19, enrolled during active disease. The chain is built from TRBV5-5 and TRBJ2-5; TRBD2 aligns across 11 bases. The CDR3 is CASSLAGTSGLGTQYF. CDR3 sequence (DNA): TGTGCCAGCAGCTTGGCTGGGACTAGCGGCCTCGGGACCCAGTACTTC.